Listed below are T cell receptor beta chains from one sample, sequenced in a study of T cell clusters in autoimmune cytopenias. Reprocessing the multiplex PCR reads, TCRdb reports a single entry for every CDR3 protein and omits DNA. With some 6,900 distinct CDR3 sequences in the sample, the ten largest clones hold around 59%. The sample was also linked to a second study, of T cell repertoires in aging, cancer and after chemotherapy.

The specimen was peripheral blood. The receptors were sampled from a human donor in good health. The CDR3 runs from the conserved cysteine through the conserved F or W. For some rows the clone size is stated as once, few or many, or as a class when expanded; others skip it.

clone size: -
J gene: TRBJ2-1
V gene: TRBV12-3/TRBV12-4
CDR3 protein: CASTPLGEQFF

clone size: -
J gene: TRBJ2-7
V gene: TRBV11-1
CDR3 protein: CASSFVTGGAYEQYF

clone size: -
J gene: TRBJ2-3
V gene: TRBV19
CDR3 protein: CASSLLIGWGADTQYF

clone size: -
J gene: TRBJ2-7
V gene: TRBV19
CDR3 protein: CASSTSTGAAYEQYF

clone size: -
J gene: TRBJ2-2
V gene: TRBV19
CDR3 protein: CASSMTGDTGELFF

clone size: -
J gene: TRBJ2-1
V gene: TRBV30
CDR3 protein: CAWSDLSDQQFF

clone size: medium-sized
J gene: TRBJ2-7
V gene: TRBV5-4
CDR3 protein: CASSSGTGSYEQYF

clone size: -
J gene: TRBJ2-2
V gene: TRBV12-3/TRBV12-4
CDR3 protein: CASSFYGTANTGELFF

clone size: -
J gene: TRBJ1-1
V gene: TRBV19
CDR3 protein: CASRDLQGRPEAFF

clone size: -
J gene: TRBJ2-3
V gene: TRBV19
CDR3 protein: CASGVAGTSSTDTQYF

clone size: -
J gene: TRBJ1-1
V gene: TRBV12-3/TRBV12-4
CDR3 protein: CASSLSMGRTEAFF

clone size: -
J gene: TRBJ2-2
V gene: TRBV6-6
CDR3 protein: CASWYTGELFF

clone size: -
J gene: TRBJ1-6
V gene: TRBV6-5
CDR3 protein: CASSPRRGNNSPLHF

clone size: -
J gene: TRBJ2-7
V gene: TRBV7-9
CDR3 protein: CASSTDRRGEQYF

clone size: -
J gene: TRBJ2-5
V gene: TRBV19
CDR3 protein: CASRESGRQETQYF

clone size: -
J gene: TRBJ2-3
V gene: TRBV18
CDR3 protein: CASSRDWGSTDTQYF

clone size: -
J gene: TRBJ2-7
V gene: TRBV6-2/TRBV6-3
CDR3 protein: CASSLGTSGDEQYF

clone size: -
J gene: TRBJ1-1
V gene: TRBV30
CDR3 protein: CAWSTTGGTGRINTEAFF

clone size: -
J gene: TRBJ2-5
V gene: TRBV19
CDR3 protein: CASSTSGPETQYF

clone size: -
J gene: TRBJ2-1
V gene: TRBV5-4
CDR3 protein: CASSSRQGLDEQFF

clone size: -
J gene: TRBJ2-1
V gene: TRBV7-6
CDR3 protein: CASSLGSSVARNEQFF

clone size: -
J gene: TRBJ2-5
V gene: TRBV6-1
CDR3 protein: CASSKGDSQETQYF

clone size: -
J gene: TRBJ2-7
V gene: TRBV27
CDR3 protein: CASSFTGTSYEQYF

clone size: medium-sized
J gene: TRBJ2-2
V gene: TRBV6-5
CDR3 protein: CASSYAGINTGELFF

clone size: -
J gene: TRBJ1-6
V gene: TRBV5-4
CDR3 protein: CASSLDSPSPLHF